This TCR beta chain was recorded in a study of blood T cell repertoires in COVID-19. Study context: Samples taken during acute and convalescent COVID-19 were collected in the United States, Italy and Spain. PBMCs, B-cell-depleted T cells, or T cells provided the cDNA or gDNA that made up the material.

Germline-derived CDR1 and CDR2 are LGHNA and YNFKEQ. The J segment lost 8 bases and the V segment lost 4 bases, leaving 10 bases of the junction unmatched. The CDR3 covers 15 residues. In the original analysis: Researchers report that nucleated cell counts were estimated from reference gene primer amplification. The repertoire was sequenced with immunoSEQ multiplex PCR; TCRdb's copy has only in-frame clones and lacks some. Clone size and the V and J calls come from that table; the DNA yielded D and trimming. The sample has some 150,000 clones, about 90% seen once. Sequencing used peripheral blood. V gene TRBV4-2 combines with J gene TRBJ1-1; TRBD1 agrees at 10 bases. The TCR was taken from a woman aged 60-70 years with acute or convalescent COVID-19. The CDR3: CASSPREGTGVEAFF. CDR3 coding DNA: TGTGCCAGCAGCCCCCGTGAGGGGACAGGGGTCGAAGCTTTCTTT.